This TCR beta chain derives from a study of cytomegalovirus exposure and HLA in healthy donors. Study-level background: Previous work identified around 120 million unique TCR beta sequences from around 180 million T cells. About 80 million unique TCRs from HLA-typed donors made up an early data release. Findings and limits, study-wide: Data from an earlier analysis indicated that most TCR beta V segments were productive either about 87% or about 30% of the time.

In this sample, this clone is medium-sized (0.01 to 0.1%). The antigen remains unidentified. Each of the donors was a healthy bone marrow donor. The germline gives CDR1 SGHTA, CDR2 FQGTGA. There are 18 residues in the CDR3. V was cut by 5 bases and J by 1 base, with 18 bases left in between. Primers included in the PCR were 60 Vbeta and 13 Jbeta primers. Assay: immunoSEQ multiplex PCR; the TCRdb copy retains only in-frame clones and omits some. In the table there are 90,000 to 120,000 clones, around 85% of which are singletons. The sequence was collected from a man aged 30-40 years in good health and CMV-seronegative. What was sequenced was PBMCs. J is TRBJ2-6 and V is TRBV7-3; D remains ambiguous. The CDR3: CASSPPWPDKSGANVLTF. DNA of the CDR3: TGTGCCAGCAGCCCCCCTTGGCCTGATAAGTCTGGGGCCAACGTCCTGACTTTC. Variable domain in full (rest from reference TRBV7-3 and TRBJ2-6): GAGVSQTPSNKVTEKGKYVELRCDPISGHTALYWYRQSLGQGPEFLIYFQGTGAADDSGLPNDRFFAVRPEGSVSTLKIQRTERGDSAVYLCASSPPWPDKSGANVLTFGAGSRLTVL.